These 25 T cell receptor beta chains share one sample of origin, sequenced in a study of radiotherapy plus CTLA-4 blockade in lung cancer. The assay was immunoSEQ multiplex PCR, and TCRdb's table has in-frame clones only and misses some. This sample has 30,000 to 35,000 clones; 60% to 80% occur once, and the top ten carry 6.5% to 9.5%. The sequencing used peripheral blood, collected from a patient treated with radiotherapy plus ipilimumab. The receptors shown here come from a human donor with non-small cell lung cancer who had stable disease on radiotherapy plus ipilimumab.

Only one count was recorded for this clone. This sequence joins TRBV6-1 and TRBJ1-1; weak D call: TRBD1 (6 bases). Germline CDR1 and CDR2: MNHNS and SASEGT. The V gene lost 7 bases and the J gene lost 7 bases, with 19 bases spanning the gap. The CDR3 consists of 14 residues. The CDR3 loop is CASTLGQMASEAFF. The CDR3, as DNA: TGTGCCAGCACCCTGGGACAAATGGCTAGTGAAGCTTTCTTT.

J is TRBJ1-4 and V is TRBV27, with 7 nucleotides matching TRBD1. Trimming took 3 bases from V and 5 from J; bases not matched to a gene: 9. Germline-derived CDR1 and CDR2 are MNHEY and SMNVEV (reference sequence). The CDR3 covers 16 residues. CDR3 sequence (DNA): TGTGCCAGCAGTTTTGTATCGGGGACAGAGAATGAAAAACTGTTTTTT. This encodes CASSFVSGTENEKLFF.

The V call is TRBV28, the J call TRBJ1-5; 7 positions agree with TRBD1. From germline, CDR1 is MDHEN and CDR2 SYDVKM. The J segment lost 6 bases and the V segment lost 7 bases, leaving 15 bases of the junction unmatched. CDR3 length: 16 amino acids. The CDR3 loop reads CASTTGQRHLPQPQHF. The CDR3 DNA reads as TGTGCCAGCACCACGGGACAGAGGCATCTCCCTCAGCCCCAGCATTTT.

This CDR3 reads CASSPQFVTEAFF. DNA for the CDR3: TGTGCCAGCAGCCCCCAGTTTGTCACTGAAGCTTTCTTT. The gene calls are TRBV9 and TRBJ1-1, with D uncertain. Germline values: CDR1 SGDLS, CDR2 YYNGEE. The CDR3 consists of 13 residues. Trimming pared 4 bases from V and 4 bases from J, leaving 11 bases between. The whole variable domain, filled in from reference TRBV9 and TRBJ1-1, reads DSGVTQTPKHLITATGQRVTLRCSPRSGDLSVYWYQQSLDQGLQFLIQYYNGEERAKGNILERFSAQQFPDLHSELNLSSLELGDSALYFCASSPQFVTEAFFGQGTRLTVV.

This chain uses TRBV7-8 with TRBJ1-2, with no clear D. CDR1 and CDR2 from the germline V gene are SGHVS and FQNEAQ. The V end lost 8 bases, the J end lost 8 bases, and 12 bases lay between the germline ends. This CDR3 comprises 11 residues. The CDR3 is CASVAGGGYTF. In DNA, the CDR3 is TGTGCCAGCGTGGCAGGCGGGGGCTACACCTTC.

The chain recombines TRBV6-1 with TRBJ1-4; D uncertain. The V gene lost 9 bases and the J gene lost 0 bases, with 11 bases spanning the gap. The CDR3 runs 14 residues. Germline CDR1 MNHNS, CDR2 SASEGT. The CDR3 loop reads CASTRPATNEKLFF. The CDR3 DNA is TGTGCCAGTACTAGACCCGCAACTAATGAAAAACTGTTTTTT.

The CDR3 reads CASSLGARENTEAFF. CDR3 in DNA: TGTGCCAGCAGCTTGGGGGCGAGGGAGAACACTGAAGCTTTCTTT. This chain links TRBV5-8 with TRBJ1-1; D remains unclear. This CDR3 has 15 residues. Trimming removed 0 bases at V and 1 base at J, with 10 bases between. Germline lookup yields CDR1 SGHTS and CDR2 YDEGEE. The full variable domain, with the rest looked up from reference TRBV5-8 and TRBJ1-1, is EAGVTQSPTHLIKTRGQQATLRCSPISGHTSVYWYQQALGLGLQFLLWYDEGEERNRGNFPPRFSGRQFPNYSSELNVNALELEDSALYLCASSLGARENTEAFFGQGTRLTVV.

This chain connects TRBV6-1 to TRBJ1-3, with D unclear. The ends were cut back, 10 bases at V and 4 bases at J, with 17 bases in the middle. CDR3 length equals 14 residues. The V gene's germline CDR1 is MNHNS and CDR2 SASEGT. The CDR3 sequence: CAIAPERSGNTIYF. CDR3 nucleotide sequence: TGTGCCATTGCTCCCGAACGCTCCGGAAACACCATATATTTT.

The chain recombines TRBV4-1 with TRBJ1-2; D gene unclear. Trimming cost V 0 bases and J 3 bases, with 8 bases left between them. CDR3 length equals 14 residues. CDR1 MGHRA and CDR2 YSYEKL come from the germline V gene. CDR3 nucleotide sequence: TGCGCCAGCAGCCAAGATCCCGGGGACTATGGCTACACCTTC. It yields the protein CASSQDPGDYGYTF.

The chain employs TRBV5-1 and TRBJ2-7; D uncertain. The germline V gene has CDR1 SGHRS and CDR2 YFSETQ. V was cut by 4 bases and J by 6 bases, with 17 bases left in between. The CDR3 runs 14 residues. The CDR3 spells CASSHQSGESEQYF. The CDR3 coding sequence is TGCGCCAGCAGCCACCAGTCTGGGGAAAGCGAGCAGTACTTC.

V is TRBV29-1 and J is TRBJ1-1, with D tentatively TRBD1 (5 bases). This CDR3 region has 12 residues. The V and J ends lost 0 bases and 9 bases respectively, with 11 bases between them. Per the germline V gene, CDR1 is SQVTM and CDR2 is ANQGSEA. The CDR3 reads CSVEEYWGKAFF. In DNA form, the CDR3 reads TGCAGCGTTGAAGAGTATTGGGGGAAAGCTTTCTTT.

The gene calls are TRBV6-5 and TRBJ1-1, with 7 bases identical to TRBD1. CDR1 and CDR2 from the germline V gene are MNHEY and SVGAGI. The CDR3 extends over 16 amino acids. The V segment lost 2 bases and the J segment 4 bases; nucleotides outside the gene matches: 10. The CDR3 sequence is CASSYGGGRGSTEAFF. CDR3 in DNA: TGTGCCAGCAGTTACGGAGGCGGCAGGGGGAGCACTGAAGCTTTCTTT.

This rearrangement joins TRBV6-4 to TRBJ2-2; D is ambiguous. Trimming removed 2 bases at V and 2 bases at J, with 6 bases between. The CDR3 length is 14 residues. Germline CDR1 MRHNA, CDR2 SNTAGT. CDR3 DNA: TGTGCCAGCAGTGACCAAACTAACACCGGGGAGCTGTTTTTT. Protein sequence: CASSDQTNTGELFF.

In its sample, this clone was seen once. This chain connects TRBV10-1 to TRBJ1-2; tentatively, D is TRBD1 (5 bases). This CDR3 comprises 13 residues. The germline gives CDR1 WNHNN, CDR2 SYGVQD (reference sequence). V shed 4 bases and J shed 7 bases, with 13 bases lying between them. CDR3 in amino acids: CASSAGRGSGYTF. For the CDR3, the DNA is TGCGCCAGCAGTGCGGGCCGGGGGTCTGGCTACACCTTC.

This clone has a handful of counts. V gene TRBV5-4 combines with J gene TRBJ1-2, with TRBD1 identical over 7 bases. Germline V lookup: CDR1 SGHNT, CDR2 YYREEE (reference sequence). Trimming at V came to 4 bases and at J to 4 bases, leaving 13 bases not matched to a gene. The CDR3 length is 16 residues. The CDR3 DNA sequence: TGTGCCAGCAGCCCGGCATCACAGGGGTCCCCCTATGGCTACACCTTC. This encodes CASSPASQGSPYGYTF.

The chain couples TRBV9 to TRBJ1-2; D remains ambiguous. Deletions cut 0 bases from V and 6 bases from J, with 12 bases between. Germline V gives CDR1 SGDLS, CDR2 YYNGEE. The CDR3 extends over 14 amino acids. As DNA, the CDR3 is TGTGCCAGCAGCGTAGATAGTGATAGGGATGGCTACACCTTC. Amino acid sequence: CASSVDSDRDGYTF. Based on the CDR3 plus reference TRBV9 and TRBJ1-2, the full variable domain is DSGVTQTPKHLITATGQRVTLRCSPRSGDLSVYWYQQSLDQGLQFLIQYYNGEERAKGNILERFSAQQFPDLHSELNLSSLELGDSALYFCASSVDSDRDGYTFGSGTRLTVV.

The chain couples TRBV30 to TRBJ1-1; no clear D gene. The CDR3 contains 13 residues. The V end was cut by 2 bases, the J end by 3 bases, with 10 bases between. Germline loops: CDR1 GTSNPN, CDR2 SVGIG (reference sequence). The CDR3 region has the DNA TGTGCCTGGAGTTATGGGTCGGACACTGAAGCTTTCTTT. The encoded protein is CAWSYGSDTEAFF.

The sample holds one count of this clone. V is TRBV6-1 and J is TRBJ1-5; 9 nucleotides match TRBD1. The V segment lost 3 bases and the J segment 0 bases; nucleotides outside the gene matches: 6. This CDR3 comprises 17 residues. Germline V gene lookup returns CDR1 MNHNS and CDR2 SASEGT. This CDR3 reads CASSDRQGGYSNQPQHF. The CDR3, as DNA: TGTGCCAGCAGTGACCGACAGGGGGGGTATAGCAATCAGCCCCAGCATTTT.

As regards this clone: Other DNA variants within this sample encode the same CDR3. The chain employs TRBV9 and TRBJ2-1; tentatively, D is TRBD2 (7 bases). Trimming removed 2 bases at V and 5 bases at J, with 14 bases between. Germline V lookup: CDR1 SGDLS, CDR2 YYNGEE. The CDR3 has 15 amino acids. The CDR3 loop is CASSVGGGGNNEQFF. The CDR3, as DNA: TGTGCCAGCAGCGTCGGGGGCGGGGGAAACAATGAGCAGTTCTTC.

The CDR3 loop is CATSNGGTETQYF. For the CDR3, the DNA is TGTGCCACCAGCAATGGGGGTACAGAGACCCAGTACTTC. V usage is TRBV15 and J usage is TRBJ2-5, with D perhaps given as TRBD1 or TRBD2 (5 bases each). Trimming removed 4 bases from V and 4 bases from J, with 10 bases in between. Germline V gives CDR1 LNHNV, CDR2 YYDKDF (reference sequence). The length of the CDR3 is 13 residues.

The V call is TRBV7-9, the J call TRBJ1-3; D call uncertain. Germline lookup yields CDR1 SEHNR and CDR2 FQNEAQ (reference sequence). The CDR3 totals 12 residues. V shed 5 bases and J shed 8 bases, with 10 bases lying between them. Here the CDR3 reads CASSPSQDTIYF. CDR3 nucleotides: TGTGCCAGCAGCCCCAGTCAGGACACCATATATTTT.

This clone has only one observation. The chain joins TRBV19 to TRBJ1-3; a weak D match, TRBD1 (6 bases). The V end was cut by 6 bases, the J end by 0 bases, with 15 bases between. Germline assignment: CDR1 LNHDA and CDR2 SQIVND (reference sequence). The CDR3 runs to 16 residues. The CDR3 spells CASRLQGIGSGNTIYF. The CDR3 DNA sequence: TGTGCCAGTAGGCTACAGGGCATTGGCTCTGGAAACACCATATATTTT. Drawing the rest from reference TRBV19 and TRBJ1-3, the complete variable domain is DGGITQSPKYLFRKEGQNVTLSCEQNLNHDAMYWYRQDPGQGLRLIYYSQIVNDFQKGDIAEGYSVSREKKESFPLTVTSAQKNPTAFYLCASRLQGIGSGNTIYFGEGSWLTVV.

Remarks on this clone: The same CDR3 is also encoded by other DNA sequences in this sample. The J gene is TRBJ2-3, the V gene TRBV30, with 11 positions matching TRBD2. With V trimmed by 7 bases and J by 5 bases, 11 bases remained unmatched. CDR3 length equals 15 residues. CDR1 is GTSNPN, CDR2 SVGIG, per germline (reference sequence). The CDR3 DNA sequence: TGTGCCTACGCCTTAGCGGGGGGGCATGGAGATACGCAGTATTTT. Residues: CAYALAGGHGDTQYF.

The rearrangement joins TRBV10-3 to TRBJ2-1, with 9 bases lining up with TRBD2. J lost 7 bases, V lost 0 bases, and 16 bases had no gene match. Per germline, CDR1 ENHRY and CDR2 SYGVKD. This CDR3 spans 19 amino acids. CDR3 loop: CAISESISGGSPRRNEQFF. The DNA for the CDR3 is TGTGCCATCAGTGAGTCGATTAGCGGGGGTTCCCCGAGGAGGAATGAGCAGTTCTTC.

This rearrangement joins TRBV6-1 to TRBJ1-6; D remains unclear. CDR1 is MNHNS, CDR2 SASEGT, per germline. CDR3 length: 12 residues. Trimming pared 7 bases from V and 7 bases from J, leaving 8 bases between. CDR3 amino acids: CASIMGNSPLHF. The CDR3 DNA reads TGTGCCAGCATTATGGGGAATTCACCCCTCCACTTT.